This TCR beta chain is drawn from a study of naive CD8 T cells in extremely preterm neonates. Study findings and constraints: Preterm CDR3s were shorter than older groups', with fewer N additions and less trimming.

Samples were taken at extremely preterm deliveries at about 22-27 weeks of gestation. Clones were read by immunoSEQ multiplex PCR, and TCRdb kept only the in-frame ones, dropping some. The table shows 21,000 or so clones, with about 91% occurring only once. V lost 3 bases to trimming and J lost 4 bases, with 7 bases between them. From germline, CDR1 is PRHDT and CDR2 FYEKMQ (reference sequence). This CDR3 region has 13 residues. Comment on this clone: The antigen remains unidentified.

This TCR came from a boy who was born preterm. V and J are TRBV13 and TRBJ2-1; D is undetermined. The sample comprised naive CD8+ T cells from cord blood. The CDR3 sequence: CASSFGIYNEQFF. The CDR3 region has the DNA TGTGCCAGCAGCTTCGGAATTTACAATGAGCAGTTCTTC.